The 26 T cell receptor beta chains presented below share a single source sample, sequenced in a study of T cell repertoires in cytomegalovirus infection. These receptors are not linked to any known antigen. TCRdb re-called the reads through MiXCR, storing one row per CDR3 protein. The sample shows some 150,000 distinct CDR3 sequences, 30% to 40% of them seen only once. The starting material was CD8+ T cells from cultured PBMCs, obtained from culture after CMV antigen stimulation. Receptors originate from a human donor in good health (CMV status not recorded). Some clones in this sample may be carry-over from other donors' samples.

This clonotype was found many times. The chain carries TRBV7-6 and TRBJ2-7, with D maybe TRBD2 (7 bases). Germline V CDR1 and CDR2: SGHVS, FNYEAQ. Trimming took 4 bases from V and 3 from J, leaving 25 bases between them. This CDR3 region has 18 residues. CDR3 region: CASSSLGGASQVIYEQYF. CDR3 sequence (DNA): TGTGCCAGCAGCTCCCTAGGGGGGGCGTCCCAGGTGATCTACGAGCAGTACTTC.

The rearrangement links TRBV19 to TRBJ2-1; a possible D gene is TRBD1 (5 bases). The germline V gene has CDR1 LNHDA and CDR2 SQIVND (reference sequence). Trimming shortened V by 1 base and J by 0 bases, and 10 bases separated the two germline ends. The CDR3 consists of 16 residues. CDR3 nucleotides: TGTGCCAGTAGTATAGGGGGCTGGAGCTCCTACAATGAGCAGTTCTTC. It is translated as CASSIGGWSSYNEQFF. The whole variable domain, filled in from reference TRBV19 and TRBJ2-1, reads DGGITQSPKYLFRKEGQNVTLSCEQNLNHDAMYWYRQDPGQGLRLIYYSQIVNDFQKGDIAEGYSVSREKKESFPLTVTSAQKNPTAFYLCASSIGGWSSYNEQFFGPGTRLTVL.

The V and J genes are TRBV4-1 and TRBJ1-4, with D possibly matching TRBD1 (5 bases). Germline CDR1 MGHRA, CDR2 YSYEKL. Between the trimmed V and J ends, which lost 4 bases and 8 bases, there was a span of 17 bases. There are 15 residues in the CDR3. CDR3 protein: CASSLQDRILEKLFF. The DNA of the CDR3 is TGCGCCAGCAGCCTACAGGACCGAATCTTAGAAAAACTGTTTTTT.

The V gene is TRBV12-3 or TRBV12-4, the J gene TRBJ2-3; D is unresolved. The V and J ends lost 6 bases and 4 bases respectively, with 14 bases between them. This CDR3 has 14 residues. CDR3 DNA sequence: TGTGCCAGCAGCCCCTCCGGAGAGGCAGATACGCAGTATTTT. As protein: CASSPSGEADTQYF.

There are many counts of this clonotype. The V call is TRBV19, the J call TRBJ1-2; possible D gene TRBD1, 6 bases. V was cut by 10 bases and J by 8 bases, with 17 bases left in between. The V gene's germline CDR1 is LNHDA and CDR2 SQIVND (reference sequence). The length of the CDR3 is 12 residues. The CDR3 nucleotides are TGTGCCATCTCTACAGGGTCGCTAGGCTACACCTTC. It specifies CAISTGSLGYTF.

This clonotype was detected many times. J is TRBJ2-3 and V is TRBV7-2; the match to TRBD2 covers 7 bases. Unmatched junction bases numbered 6, after V lost 8 bases and J lost 10 bases. The CDR3 spans 11 residues. Germline V lookup: CDR1 SGHTA, CDR2 FQGNSA. This chain's CDR3 is CASGLGVAQYF. The CDR3 DNA reads as TGTGCCAGCGGACTAGGTGTTGCGCAGTATTTT.

The chain links TRBV7-6 to TRBJ2-3, with 7 bases identical to TRBD1. Germline V gene data show CDR1 as SGHVS and CDR2 as FNYEAQ. Trimming removed 1 base from V and 12 bases from J; junction bases left unmatched: 7. This CDR3 has 13 amino acids. The CDR3 region is CASSLVGGQAQYF. The DNA of the CDR3 is TGTGCCAGCAGCTTAGTGGGCGGACAGGCCCAGTATTTT.

This clonotype has a count of ten or more. The chain recombines TRBV7-2 with TRBJ1-5; D gene unclear. The CDR3 is 13 amino acids. Trimming removed 4 bases at V and 5 bases at J, with 9 bases between. Per the germline V gene, CDR1 is SGHTA and CDR2 is FQGNSA. CDR3 sequence reads: CASSYQRDQPQHF. The CDR3 bases are TGTGCCAGCAGCTATCAGAGAGATCAGCCCCAGCATTTT. Full variable domain (outside the CDR3, taken from reference TRBV7-2 and TRBJ1-5): GAGVSQSPSNKVTEKGKDVELRCDPISGHTALYWYRQSLGQGLEFLIYFQGNSAPDKSGLPSDRFSAERTGGSVSTLTIQRTQQEDSAVYLCASSYQRDQPQHFGDGTRLSIL.

This clonotype appeared a few times. The chain combines TRBV6-6 with TRBJ1-2; D remains ambiguous. CDR3 length equals 13 residues. With 4 bases removed from V and 6 bases from J, the gap between germline ends came to 12 bases. Germline-derived CDR1 and CDR2 are MNHNY and SVGAGI (reference sequence). CDR3 coding DNA: TGTGCCAGCAGTTTCCGTCTGGAGGATGGCTACACCTTC. Translation gives CASSFRLEDGYTF.

CDR3 protein: CASRTPTGPFDTQYF. CDR3 sequence (DNA): TGTGCCAGCAGGACCCCGACAGGGCCCTTCGATACGCAGTATTTT. The chain recombines TRBV12-3 or TRBV12-4 with TRBJ2-3, with 7 bases fitting TRBD1. The CDR3 loop spans 15 amino acids. The trim removed 6 bases at V and 6 bases at J, leaving 12 bases unmatched.

Notes on this clonotype: A much more abundant neighbour one base away suggests this may be a read error. The V and J genes are TRBV28 and TRBJ2-6; D unresolved. CDR3 size: 13 residues. V was cut by 5 bases and J by 0 bases, with 2 bases left in between. Germline V gene sequence: CDR1 MDHEN, CDR2 SYDVKM. The CDR3 sequence is CASSISGANVLTF. In DNA form, the CDR3 reads TGTGCCAGCAGTATCTCTGGGGCCAACGTCCTGACTTTC.

The rearrangement joins TRBV5-6 to TRBJ2-2; 7 bases align to TRBD1. Germline lookup yields CDR1 SGHDT and CDR2 YYEEEE. The CDR3 is made up of 15 amino acids. J was trimmed by 7 bases and V by 0 bases; bases with no gene match: 6. The CDR3 DNA reads TGTGCCAGCAGCTTGGCCTGGGACAGTGGCGGGGAGCTGTTTTTT. Its translation is CASSLAWDSGGELFF.

Turning to this clonotype: Just one base apart from a much larger clone, this may be a read error. The chain is built from TRBV7-2 and TRBJ2-1; 13 positions agree with TRBD2. V gave up 2 bases and J gave up 5 bases; unmatched junction bases: 12. The CDR3 sequence is 19 residues long. CDR1 is SGHTA and CDR2 is FQGNSA in the germline V gene. Written as DNA, the CDR3 is TGTGCCAGCAGCTTATTAGGACTAGCGGGGGCGCTTAGCAACAATGAGCAGTTCTTC. Translated, it gives CASSLLGLAGALSNNEQFF.

This clonotype turned up a few times. V and J are TRBV6-4 and TRBJ1-1; tentative D call: TRBD1 (6 bases). Between the trimmed V and J ends, which lost 6 bases and 5 bases, there was a span of 13 bases. The CDR3 runs 13 residues. Germline CDR1 MRHNA, CDR2 SNTAGT. The CDR3 region has the DNA TGTGCCAGCAGGAGAGAGGGGGGGACTGAAGCTTTCTTT. Its protein product is CASRREGGTEAFF.

This chain uses TRBV27 with TRBJ2-7, with a possible D match to TRBD2 (6 bases). The germline V gene encodes CDR1 MNHEY and CDR2 SMNVEV (reference sequence). This CDR3 region has 15 residues. V was clipped by 5 bases and J by 0 bases, with 14 bases between them. For the CDR3, the DNA is TGTGCCAGCAGTCCCTTCGGCGGGGTCTCCTACGAGCAGTACTTC. Its protein is CASSPFGGVSYEQYF.

J is TRBJ2-2 and V is TRBV7-6; no reliable D call. The length of the CDR3 is 13 residues. V lost 3 bases and J 3 bases, leaving 5 bases between the germline ends. Germline V gene lookup returns CDR1 SGHVS and CDR2 FNYEAQ. CDR3 DNA sequence: TGTGCCAGCAGCTTCGGTTACACCGGGGAGCTGTTTTTT. Encoded protein: CASSFGYTGELFF.

Only a few counts were recorded for this clonotype. The CDR3 DNA sequence: TGTGCCAGCTCACCACAGGGATCTGAGCAGTACTTC. Protein product: CASSPQGSEQYF. The J gene is TRBJ2-7, the V gene TRBV18; D ambiguous. Germline V gives CDR1 KGHSH, CDR2 LQKENI. Deletions cut 1 base from V and 7 bases from J, with 8 bases between. The CDR3 loop spans 12 amino acids.

This clonotype was observed at least ten times. The rearrangement links TRBV12-5 to TRBJ1-1, with D possibly matching TRBD1 (6 bases). CDR1 LGHNT and CDR2 FRNRAP come from the germline V gene. This CDR3 has 13 residues. The ends were cut back, 0 bases at V and 4 bases at J, with 6 bases in the middle. The CDR3 loop reads CASGLVRGTEAFF. CDR3 in DNA: TGTGCTAGTGGTTTGGTCAGGGGCACTGAAGCTTTCTTT.

This clonotype was found a few times. The chain recombines TRBV19 with TRBJ2-1; TRBD1 might be the D (5 bases). This CDR3 has 13 amino acids. V lost 7 bases, J lost 3 bases, and 10 bases lay in between. In germline, CDR1 is LNHDA, CDR2 SQIVND (reference sequence). CDR3 region: CASTATVYNEQFF. For the CDR3, the DNA is TGTGCCAGTACCGCGACAGTCTACAATGAGCAGTTCTTC.

In its sample, this clonotype was seen a few times. The J gene is TRBJ2-2, the V gene TRBV2; 8 bases match TRBD2. J was trimmed by 6 bases and V by 3 bases; bases with no gene match: 6. Germline lookup yields CDR1 SNHLY and CDR2 FYNNEI. The CDR3 extends over 15 amino acids. The CDR3 region is CASSDVGLGAGELFF. The CDR3, as DNA: TGTGCCAGCAGTGATGTGGGACTAGGTGCCGGGGAGCTGTTTTTT.

This clonotype was counted ten times or more. The rearrangement joins TRBV7-9 to TRBJ1-1; no clear D gene. Germline lookup yields CDR1 SEHNR and CDR2 FQNEAQ (reference sequence). The CDR3 contains 12 residues. The germline V and J ends were trimmed by 2 bases and 0 bases, with 1 base remaining between them. The CDR3 region is CASSLLNTEAFF. The CDR3 nucleotides are TGTGCCAGCAGCTTATTGAACACTGAAGCTTTCTTT.

The rearrangement uses TRBV7-9 and TRBJ2-1; TRBD1 might be the D (6 bases). The CDR3 totals 13 residues. V lost 3 bases, J lost 8 bases, and 11 bases lay in between. Germline V gene data show CDR1 as SEHNR and CDR2 as FQNEAQ (reference sequence). The DNA for the CDR3 is TGTGCCAGCAGCTTTAATTCAGGGGATGAGCAGTTCTTC. It translates to CASSFNSGDEQFF.

This clonotype has just a few counts. The chain combines TRBV3-1 with TRBJ2-5; TRBD1 matches 7 bases. Germline values: CDR1 LGHDT, CDR2 YNNKEL (reference sequence). The V and J ends lost 1 base and 0 bases, in that order; junction bases with no gene match: 5. The CDR3 loop spans 16 amino acids. CDR3 sequence (DNA): TGTGCCAGCAGCCAAGTGACAGGGAAATACCAAGAGACCCAGTACTTC. As protein: CASSQVTGKYQETQYF.

This clonotype was counted between two and nine times. The rearrangement uses TRBV7-3 and TRBJ2-3; TRBD2 might be the D (6 bases). The CDR3 has 13 amino acids. The germline V and J ends were trimmed by 5 bases and 4 bases, with 10 bases remaining between them. Germline loops: CDR1 SGHTA, CDR2 FQGTGA. The DNA of the CDR3 is TGTGCCAGCAGCCGCGGAGGGGCAGATACGCAGTATTTT. Protein sequence: CASSRGGADTQYF. Looking up the rest from reference TRBV7-3 and TRBJ2-3 gives the full variable domain: GAGVSQTPSNKVTEKGKYVELRCDPISGHTALYWYRQSLGQGPEFLIYFQGTGAADDSGLPNDRFFAVRPEGSVSTLKIQRTERGDSAVYLCASSRGGADTQYFGPGTRLTVL.

This rearrangement joins TRBV6-5 to TRBJ2-5, with 7 bases that match TRBD2. The CDR3 totals 16 residues. Germline CDR1 and CDR2: MNHEY and SVGAGI. V lost 5 bases to trimming and J lost 3 bases; unmatched junction nucleotides: 12. Written as DNA, the CDR3 is TGTGCCAGCAGTCCTAATTCGATAGCGGGCGAAGAGACCCAGTACTTC. Its translation is CASSPNSIAGEETQYF.

The chain combines TRBV12-3 or TRBV12-4 with TRBJ2-3; D gene unclear. The ends were cut back, 6 bases at V and 2 bases at J, with 15 bases in the middle. This CDR3 has 15 residues. Written as DNA, the CDR3 is TGTGCCAGCAGGGCCTACGGCGAATTCACAGATACGCAGTATTTT. Protein: CASRAYGEFTDTQYF.